This T cell receptor beta chain was captured in a study of beta chain features in type 1 diabetes. Points from the study as a whole: Lower insertion and higher deletion counts appeared at VDJ junctions in type 1 diabetes patients.

This clone was observed a handful of times. Its antigen is unknown. A read error may produce the germline difference seen at one junction end. Isolated RNA was reverse transcribed in full, so expressed TCRB transcripts were sequenced. Data came from immunoSEQ multiplex PCR; TCRdb stores just in-frame clones and leaves some out. The sample includes 450,000 to 550,000 clones, approximately 28% of them seen just once. Germline assignment: CDR1 SSHAT and CDR2 FNYEAQ (reference sequence). The length of the CDR3 is 15 residues. Sequencing used naive CD4+ T cells from blood. The clonotype was recovered from a man between 18 and 29 years old in good health. The chain employs TRBV7-7 and TRBJ2-3; weak D call: TRBD1 (6 bases). The CDR3 region is CASSLTGQSTDTQYF. The CDR3 DNA sequence: TGTGCTAGCAGCTTAACAGGGCAAAGCACAGATACGCAGTATTTT.